The 27 T cell receptor beta chains in this list originate from one sample, sequenced in a study of identical twins. TCRdb redid the calling of the 5' RACE reads with MiXCR, one entry per CDR3 protein. The sample lists hundreds of thousands of distinct CDR3 sequences, around 20% seen once, with around 4.5% in the top ten. The data were also submitted as part of a second study, on T cells expressing NK-cell markers.

The sequenced sample consisted of PBMCs. The receptors derive from a young woman in good health.

The chain carries TRBV10-3 and TRBJ1-5; D perhaps matches TRBD1 (6 bases). Germline CDR1 ENHRY, CDR2 SYGVKD. Trimming cost V 4 bases and J 0 bases, with 13 bases left between them. This CDR3 has 16 residues. CDR3 amino acids: CAISVPGVYSNQPQHF. CDR3 DNA: TGTGCCATCAGTGTTCCAGGGGTTTATAGCAATCAGCCCCAGCATTTT.

This clonotype was seen only a few times. The CDR3 DNA reads as TGTGCCAGCAGCTCCCATTCGGATACGCAGTATTTT. Protein sequence: CASSSHSDTQYF. The chain couples TRBV5-5 to TRBJ2-3; D call uncertain. Trimming removed 3 bases at V and 6 bases at J, with 8 bases between. Germline loops: CDR1 SGHKS, CDR2 YYEKEE (reference sequence). The CDR3 spans 12 residues.

The chain carries TRBV9 and TRBJ2-2; 8 bases align to TRBD1. The CDR3 consists of 15 residues. V shed 3 bases, J shed 4 bases, and the junction held 5 bases outside the gene matches. Germline-derived CDR1 and CDR2 are SGDLS and YYNGEE. CDR3 sequence (DNA): TGTGCCAGCAGCGAGACAGGGGCTCCCACCGGGGAGCTGTTTTTT. Protein sequence: CASSETGAPTGELFF.

The V and J genes are TRBV6-1 and TRBJ2-2; a weak D match, TRBD2 (7 bases). The length of the CDR3 is 14 residues. Trimming shortened V by 6 bases and J by 7 bases, and 15 bases separated the two germline ends. Germline values: CDR1 MNHNS, CDR2 SASEGT. CDR3 residues: CASSQGTTGGELFF. The DNA of the CDR3 is TGTGCCAGCAGCCAGGGGACTACGGGCGGGGAGCTGTTTTTT.

The gene calls are TRBV20-1 and TRBJ2-5; D gene unclear. The V gene's germline CDR1 is DFQATT and CDR2 SNEGSKA (reference sequence). The CDR3 extends over 13 amino acids. V was shortened by 0 bases and J by 2 bases, with 7 bases between the two germline ends. The CDR3 reads CSARDEKQETQYF. The CDR3 nucleotides read TGCAGTGCTAGAGACGAAAAACAAGAGACCCAGTACTTC.

This chain uses TRBV12-3 or TRBV12-4 with TRBJ1-1; D is possibly TRBD1 (5 bases). The V gene lost 7 bases and the J gene lost 10 bases, with 16 bases spanning the gap. The CDR3 runs to 12 residues. CDR3 loop: CASTQGVRPAFF. The CDR3 nucleotides read TGTGCCAGCACCCAGGGTGTGAGACCAGCTTTCTTT.

V gene TRBV12-3 or TRBV12-4 combines with J gene TRBJ2-1; 7 bases align to TRBD1. This CDR3 comprises 15 residues. The ends lost 7 bases at V and 9 bases at J; junction bases unmatched: 15. The chain's CDR3 is CASTLDRAVHSEQFF. The CDR3 region has the DNA TGTGCCAGCACCCTTGACAGGGCGGTCCACAGTGAGCAGTTCTTC.

This clonotype showed up just a few times. The chain is built from TRBV20-1 and TRBJ2-7; D is perhaps TRBD2 (7 bases). Trimming took 6 bases from V and 6 from J, leaving 24 bases between them. Germline V gives CDR1 DFQATT, CDR2 SNEGSKA (reference sequence). This CDR3 comprises 15 residues. In DNA, the CDR3 is TGCAGTGCCAGGGGTCTAGCGGCTGGTACACCCGAGCAGTACTTC. Protein product: CSARGLAAGTPEQYF.

This clonotype was counted only a few times. The J gene is TRBJ1-1, the V gene TRBV29-1, with D possibly being TRBD1 (5 bases). This CDR3 has 13 amino acids. Germline V lookup: CDR1 SQVTM, CDR2 ANQGSEA. V lost 7 bases, J lost 5 bases, and 17 bases lay in between. The CDR3 sequence: CSGGTFIRTEAFF. The DNA for the CDR3 is TGCAGCGGAGGGACTTTTATCCGGACTGAAGCTTTCTTT.

CDR3 coding DNA: TGTGCCACCAGCAGAGAAGAGAACGAGCAGTACTTC. This translates into CATSREENEQYF. This chain links TRBV15 with TRBJ2-7; no reliable D call. CDR3 length: 12 residues. CDR1 LNHNV and CDR2 YYDKDF come from the germline V gene (reference sequence). The germline V and J ends were trimmed by 0 bases and 5 bases, with 5 bases remaining between them.

The chain employs TRBV30 and TRBJ2-1, with 7 nucleotides matching TRBD2. CDR1 GTSNPN and CDR2 SVGIG come from the germline V gene (reference sequence). CDR3 length: 14 amino acids. With V trimmed by 2 bases and J by 4 bases, 5 bases remained unmatched. DNA of the CDR3: TGTGCCTGGAGTACGGCTAGCGGATACAATGAGCAGTTCTTC. It codes for CAWSTASGYNEQFF.

The V and J genes are TRBV7-2 and TRBJ2-1, with TRBD2 matching 7 bases. The V gene's germline CDR1 is SGHTA and CDR2 FQGNSA. The CDR3 has 16 residues. The trim removed 1 base at V and 2 bases at J, leaving 5 bases unmatched. CDR3 bases: TGTGCCAGCAGCTTAGTGGGCGGGAGCGCCTACAATGAGCAGTTCTTC. Its protein is CASSLVGGSAYNEQFF.

This clonotype appeared a few times. The rearrangement links TRBV5-5 to TRBJ2-5; 12 bases match TRBD1. The CDR3 contains 17 residues. The germline V gene encodes CDR1 SGHKS and CDR2 YYEKEE (reference sequence). V lost 2 bases and J lost 2; bases outside the gene matches: 7. CDR3 nucleotides: TGTGCCAGCAGCTTCCTGGGACAGGGGGCATGGCAAGAGACCCAGTACTTC. This sequence encodes CASSFLGQGAWQETQYF. Variable domain in full (rest from reference TRBV5-5 and TRBJ2-5): DAGVTQSPTHLIKTRGQQVTLRCSPISGHKSVSWYQQVLGQGPQFIFQYYEKEERGRGNFPDRFSARQFPNYSSELNVNALLLGDSALYLCASSFLGQGAWQETQYFGPGTRLLVL.

The chain recombines TRBV21-1 with TRBJ2-3; the table calls TRBD1, which could not be checked here. TRBV21-1 is flagged as a pseudogene. The CDR3 is made up of 11 amino acids. CDR3 loop: CAGPGTDTQYF. CDR3 DNA: TGTGCTGGCCCGGGCACAGATACGCAGTATTTT.

This clonotype occurred a few times. The rearrangement joins TRBV6-1 to TRBJ2-7, with a weak D call TRBD1 (5 bases). Germline V CDR1 and CDR2: MNHNS, SASEGT. The CDR3 has 14 amino acids. With 2 bases removed from V and 5 bases from J, the gap between germline ends came to 13 bases. The CDR3 reads CASSEKGPRNEQYF. The CDR3 bases are TGTGCCAGCAGTGAAAAGGGGCCGAGGAACGAGCAGTACTTC.

The chain carries TRBV9 and TRBJ2-4, with D perhaps TRBD2 (5 bases). This CDR3 is built from 13 residues. Trimming took off 0 bases at V and 7 bases at J, with 8 bases between the two ends. Per the germline V gene, CDR1 is SGDLS and CDR2 is YYNGEE. The CDR3: CASSVDGVNIQYF. Written as DNA, the CDR3 is TGTGCCAGCAGCGTAGACGGGGTGAACATTCAGTACTTC.

The chain is built from TRBV20-1 and TRBJ2-1; no reliable D call. V shed 1 base and J shed 6 bases, with 13 bases lying between them. In germline, CDR1 is DFQATT, CDR2 SNEGSKA (reference sequence). The length of the CDR3 is 14 residues. This CDR3 is CSARGPDRPNEQFF. In DNA, the CDR3 is TGCAGTGCTAGAGGCCCGGACCGCCCCAATGAGCAGTTCTTC.

This clonotype has more than one count but fewer than ten. The chain joins TRBV7-2 to TRBJ2-1; 10 bases match TRBD2. Per the germline V gene, CDR1 is SGHTA and CDR2 is FQGNSA. The CDR3 loop spans 15 amino acids. The junction had 7 bases not matched to a gene; V was cut back by 4 bases and J by 7 bases. The CDR3 sequence: CASSYSGGRKNEQFF. The CDR3 DNA sequence: TGTGCCAGCAGCTATAGCGGGGGGCGGAAGAATGAGCAGTTCTTC.

The chain joins TRBV12-3 or TRBV12-4 to TRBJ2-1; D ambiguous. The CDR3 covers 13 residues. Between the trimmed V and J ends, which lost 6 bases and 8 bases, there was a span of 14 bases. The CDR3 DNA follows: TGTGCCAGCAGCCTGCCAGACGGGTATGAGCAGTTCTTC. This sequence encodes CASSLPDGYEQFF.

This sequence joins TRBV11-1 and TRBJ2-5; 8 positions match TRBD2. The CDR3 sequence is 18 residues long. The J segment lost 2 bases and the V segment lost 5 bases, leaving 16 bases of the junction unmatched. CDR1 is SGHAT, CDR2 FQDESV, per germline (reference sequence). Here the CDR3 DNA reads TGTGCCAGCAGCCCCACTTTAGGGCTAGCGGGCGTACAAGAGACCCAGTACTTC. As protein: CASSPTLGLAGVQETQYF.

This clonotype was recorded many times. V gene TRBV6-1 combines with J gene TRBJ1-5; D ambiguous. Germline loops: CDR1 MNHNS, CDR2 SASEGT. CDR3 length equals 14 residues. Deletions cut 3 bases from V and 6 bases from J, with 12 bases between. CDR3 sequence: CASSDGTGFQPQHF. CDR3 bases: TGTGCCAGCAGTGACGGAACGGGGTTTCAGCCCCAGCATTTT.

The V and J genes are TRBV10-2 and TRBJ2-2; 7 bases align to TRBD2. This CDR3 has 14 amino acids. CDR1 and CDR2 (germline): WSHSY, SAAADI. V lost 7 bases, J lost 6 bases, and 8 bases stayed unmatched. The DNA for the CDR3 is TGCGCCAGCAATCGCGGGAGTAGTGCCGGGGAGCTGTTTTTT. Its translation is CASNRGSSAGELFF.

A single count supports this clonotype. The chain employs TRBV5-1 and TRBJ1-1; unclear D gene. The V gene's germline CDR1 is SGHRS and CDR2 YFSETQ. V lost 1 base, J lost 1 base, and 17 bases lay in between. The CDR3 extends over 17 amino acids. The CDR3 is CASSLTRGPAGNTEAFF. The CDR3 nucleotides read TGCGCCAGCAGCTTGACGCGCGGACCGGCAGGGAACACTGAAGCTTTCTTT. Based on the CDR3 plus reference TRBV5-1 and TRBJ1-1, the full variable domain is KAGVTQTPRYLIKTRGQQVTLSCSPISGHRSVSWYQQTPGQGLQFLFEYFSETQRNKGNFPGRFSGRQFSNSRSEMNVSTLELGDSALYLCASSLTRGPAGNTEAFFGQGTRLTVV.

The chain has TRBV12-3 or TRBV12-4 and TRBJ2-7; 8 bases align to TRBD1. With V trimmed by 7 bases and J by 1 base, 6 bases remained unmatched. The CDR3 sequence is 14 residues long. This CDR3 is CASNQQGGSYEQYF. In nucleotides, the CDR3 is TGTGCCAGCAACCAACAGGGGGGATCCTACGAGCAGTACTTC.

This clonotype has at least ten counts. The chain links TRBV15 to TRBJ2-7; D is unclear. Germline V gives CDR1 LNHNV, CDR2 YYDKDF (reference sequence). V was shortened by 8 bases and J by 4 bases, with 12 bases between the two germline ends. The CDR3 extends over 12 amino acids. The CDR3 nucleotides read TGTGCCACCGGAGAAGGTCTATACGAGCAGTACTTC. It specifies CATGEGLYEQYF.

This clonotype was observed a few times. The CDR3 DNA sequence: TGTGCCAGCAGGGCAAAGGGTGTCAGTCGGGCCTACGAGCAGTACTTC. Translation: CASRAKGVSRAYEQYF. The gene calls are TRBV6-1 and TRBJ2-7; the D is unclear. V dropped 6 bases and J dropped 2 bases, with 20 bases sitting between them. Germline V lookup: CDR1 MNHNS, CDR2 SASEGT. This CDR3 is built from 16 residues.

This clonotype was counted only a few times. The CDR3 DNA is TGCAGTGCTAGAGGGGACAGGGACCCAGATACGCAGTATTTT. Translation: CSARGDRDPDTQYF. The genes are TRBV20-1 and TRBJ2-3; TRBD1 agrees at 9 bases. The CDR3 runs to 14 residues. Looked up from germline, CDR1 is DFQATT and CDR2 is SNEGSKA (reference sequence). V lost 1 base and J lost 4; bases outside the gene matches: 3.